This T cell receptor (beta chain) was retrieved from a study of PD-1 blockade in classical Hodgkin lymphoma. The study's findings and limits: Newly diagnosed patients had baseline TCR diversity that was reportedly lower than that of healthy donors.

The table came from immunoSEQ multiplex PCR; TCRdb's copy has only in-frame clones and leaves some out. This sample has tens of thousands of clones, with around 94% found just once. Time point denoted: newly diagnosed, previously untreated cHL patient sample. Comparison PBMCs came from previously untreated, newly diagnosed classical Hodgkin lymphoma patients. The CDR3 runs to 15 residues. The V end lost 1 base, the J end lost 3 bases, and 12 bases lay between the germline ends. Per germline, CDR1 WSHSY and CDR2 SAAADI. As regards this clone: Its target is unknown.

This TCR came from a human donor with classical Hodgkin lymphoma. Specimen: peripheral blood mononuclear cells (PBMCs). This chain links TRBV10-2 with TRBJ1-2; a possible D gene is TRBD1 (5 bases). The CDR3 DNA reads TGCGCCAGCAGTGAGTTCGGAGGGGAGGACTATGGCTACACCTTC. Protein: CASSEFGGEDYGYTF.